The source of this TCR beta chain is a study of blood T cell repertoires in COVID-19. Overall study: Both acute and convalescent COVID-19 samples were obtained from the United States, Italy and Spain. Nucleic acid was either cDNA or gDNA, and it came from T cells, B-cell-depleted T cells, or PBMCs.

CDR1 and CDR2 (germline): SGHNT, YENEEA. V was pared by 0 bases and J by 8 bases, with 11 bases between. The CDR3 sequence is 14 residues long. Authors' data handling: Using reference gene primer amplification, nucleated cell counts were estimated. The protocol was immunoSEQ multiplex PCR, while the TCRdb copy is restricted to in-frame clones and leaves out a portion. Clone size and the V and J calls come from that table; the DNA yielded D and trimming. The sample holds about 98,000 clones, approximately 82% seen once. The TCR was taken from a man in his 70s with active or convalescent COVID-19. The V call is TRBV11-3, the J call TRBJ2-1; D possibly corresponds to TRBD2 (5 bases). The specimen was peripheral blood. Written as DNA, the CDR3 is TGTGCCAGCAGCTTAGACCCTAGCTCCCATGAGCAGTTCTTC. It codes for CASSLDPSSHEQFF. Filled out from reference TRBV11-3 and TRBJ2-1, the complete variable domain reads EAGVVQSPRYKIIEKKQPVAFWCNPISGHNTLYWYLQNLGQGPELLIRYENEEAVDDSQLPKDRFSAERLKGVDSTLKIQPAELGDSAVYLCASSLDPSSHEQFFGPGTRLTVL.